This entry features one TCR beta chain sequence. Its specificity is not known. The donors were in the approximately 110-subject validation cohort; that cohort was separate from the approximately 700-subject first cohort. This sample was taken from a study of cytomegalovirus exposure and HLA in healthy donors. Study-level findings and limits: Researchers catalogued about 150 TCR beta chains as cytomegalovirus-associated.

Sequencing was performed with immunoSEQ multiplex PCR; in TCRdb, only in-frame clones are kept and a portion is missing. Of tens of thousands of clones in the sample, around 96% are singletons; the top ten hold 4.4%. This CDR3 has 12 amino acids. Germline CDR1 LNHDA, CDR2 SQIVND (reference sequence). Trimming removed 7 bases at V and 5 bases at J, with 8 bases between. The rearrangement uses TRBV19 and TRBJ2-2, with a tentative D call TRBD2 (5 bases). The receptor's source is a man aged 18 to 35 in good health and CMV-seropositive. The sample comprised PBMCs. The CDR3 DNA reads TGTGCCAGTACCGGGGAGACCGGGGAGCTGTTTTTT. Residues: CASTGETGELFF.